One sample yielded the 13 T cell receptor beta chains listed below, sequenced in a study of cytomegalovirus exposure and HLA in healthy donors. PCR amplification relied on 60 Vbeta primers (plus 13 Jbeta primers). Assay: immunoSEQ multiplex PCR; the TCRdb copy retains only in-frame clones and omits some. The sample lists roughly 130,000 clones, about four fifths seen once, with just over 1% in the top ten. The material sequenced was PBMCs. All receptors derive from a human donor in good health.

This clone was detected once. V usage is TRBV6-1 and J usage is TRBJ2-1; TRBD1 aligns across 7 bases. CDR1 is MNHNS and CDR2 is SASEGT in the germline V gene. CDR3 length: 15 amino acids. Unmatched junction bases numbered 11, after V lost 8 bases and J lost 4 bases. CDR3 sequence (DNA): TGTGCCAGCGGACAGGTAAGGCTCACTTACAATGAGCAGTTCTTC. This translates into CASGQVRLTYNEQFF.

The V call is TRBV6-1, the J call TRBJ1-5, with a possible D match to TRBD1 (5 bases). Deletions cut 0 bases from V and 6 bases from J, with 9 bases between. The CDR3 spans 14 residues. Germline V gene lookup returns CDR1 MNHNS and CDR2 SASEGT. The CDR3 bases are TGTGCCAGCAGTGAAGCTGGGGGGGGTCAGCCCCAGCATTTT. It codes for CASSEAGGGQPQHF.

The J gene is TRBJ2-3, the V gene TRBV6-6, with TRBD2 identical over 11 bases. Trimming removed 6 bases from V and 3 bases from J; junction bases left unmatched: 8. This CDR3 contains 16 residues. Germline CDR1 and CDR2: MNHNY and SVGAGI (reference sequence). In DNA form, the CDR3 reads TGTGCCAGCAGCTCCCGACTAGCGGGGCCAACAGATACGCAGTATTTT. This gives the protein CASSSRLAGPTDTQYF.

The CDR3 sequence: CASTWSPTGSPLHF. The CDR3 DNA is TGTGCCAGCACCTGGAGCCCCACCGGCTCACCCCTCCACTTT. The rearrangement joins TRBV2 to TRBJ1-6; D gene uncertain. Trimming removed 7 bases at V and 10 bases at J, with 17 bases between. The CDR3 runs 14 residues. The germline gives CDR1 SNHLY, CDR2 FYNNEI.

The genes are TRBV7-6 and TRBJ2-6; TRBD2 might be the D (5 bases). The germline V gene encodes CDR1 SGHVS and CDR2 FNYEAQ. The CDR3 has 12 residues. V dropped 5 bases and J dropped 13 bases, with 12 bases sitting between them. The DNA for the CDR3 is TGTGCCAGCAGCCCTCGCGGGCTAGTCCTGACTTTC. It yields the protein CASSPRGLVLTF.

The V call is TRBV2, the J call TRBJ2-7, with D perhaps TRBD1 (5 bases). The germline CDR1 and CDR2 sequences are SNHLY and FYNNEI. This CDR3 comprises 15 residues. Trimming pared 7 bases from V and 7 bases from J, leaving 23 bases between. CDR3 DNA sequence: TGTGCCAGCACCCGACCTCAGGGATCGACTTATGAGCAGTACTTC. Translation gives CASTRPQGSTYEQYF.

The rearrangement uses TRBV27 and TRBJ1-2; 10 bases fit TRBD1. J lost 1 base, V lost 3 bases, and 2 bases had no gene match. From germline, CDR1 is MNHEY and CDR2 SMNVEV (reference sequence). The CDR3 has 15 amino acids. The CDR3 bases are TGTGCCAGCAGTTTCCGGGACAGGGGTAACTATGGCTACACCTTC. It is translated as CASSFRDRGNYGYTF.

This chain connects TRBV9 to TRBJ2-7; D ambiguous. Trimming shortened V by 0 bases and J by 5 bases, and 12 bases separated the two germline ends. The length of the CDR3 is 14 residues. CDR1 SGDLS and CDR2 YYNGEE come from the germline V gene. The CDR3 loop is CASSVGVGADEQYF. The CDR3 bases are TGTGCCAGCAGCGTAGGGGTCGGCGCGGACGAGCAGTACTTC.

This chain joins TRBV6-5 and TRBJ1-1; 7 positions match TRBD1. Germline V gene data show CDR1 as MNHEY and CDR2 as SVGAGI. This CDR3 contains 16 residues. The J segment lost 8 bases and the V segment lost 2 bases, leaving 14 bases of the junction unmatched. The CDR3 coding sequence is TGTGCCAGCAGTTACACTTTTGGGGAGACAGGGTACGAAGCTTTCTTT. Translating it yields CASSYTFGETGYEAFF.

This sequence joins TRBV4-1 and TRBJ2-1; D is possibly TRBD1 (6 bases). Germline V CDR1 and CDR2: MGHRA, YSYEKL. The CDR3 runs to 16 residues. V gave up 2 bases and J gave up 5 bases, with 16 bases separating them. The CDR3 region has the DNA TGCGCCAGCAGCCAACGAGAGTCGCAGGGGCACAATGAGCAGTTCTTC. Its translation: CASSQRESQGHNEQFF.

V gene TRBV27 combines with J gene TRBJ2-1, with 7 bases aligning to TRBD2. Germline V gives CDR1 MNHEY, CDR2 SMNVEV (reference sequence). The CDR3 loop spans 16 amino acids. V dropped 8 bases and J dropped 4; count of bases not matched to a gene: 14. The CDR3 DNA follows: TGTGCCAGCGATGTCGCTTTTGGCGGGGGATACAATGAGCAGTTCTTC. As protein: CASDVAFGGGYNEQFF.

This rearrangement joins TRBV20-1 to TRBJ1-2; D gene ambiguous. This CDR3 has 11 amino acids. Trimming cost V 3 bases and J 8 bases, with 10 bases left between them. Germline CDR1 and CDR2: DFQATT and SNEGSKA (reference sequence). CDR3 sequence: CSASMARGYTF. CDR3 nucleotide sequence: TGCAGTGCTAGTATGGCGCGGGGCTACACCTTC.

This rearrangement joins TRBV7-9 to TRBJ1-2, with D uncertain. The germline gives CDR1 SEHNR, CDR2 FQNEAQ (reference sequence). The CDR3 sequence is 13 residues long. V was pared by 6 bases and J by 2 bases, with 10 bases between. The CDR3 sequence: CASRPTENYGYTF. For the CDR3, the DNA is TGTGCCAGCAGACCCACAGAGAACTATGGCTACACCTTC.